Sequencing of this T cell receptor (beta chain) was carried out in a study of blood T cell repertoires in COVID-19. Across the study: Sites across the United States, Italy and Spain contributed samples from acute and convalescent COVID-19.

Categorization into cohorts depended on clinical history that participants reported. After removal of 6 bases from V and 0 bases from J, the junction contained 6 bases not matched to a gene. Germline V gene sequence: CDR1 LNHDA, CDR2 SQIVND (reference sequence). This CDR3 is built from 15 residues. Authors' processing steps: Reference gene primer amplification yielded estimated nucleated cell counts. The assay was immunoSEQ multiplex PCR, and TCRdb's table has in-frame clones only and misses some. V, J and clone size reflect that table, while D and trimming were determined from the DNA. The table shows about 220,000 clones, with about 80% occurring only once.

Sample: PBMCs or T cells enriched from blood (not recorded which). The gene calls are TRBV19 and TRBJ2-7; 9 bases are a match to TRBD2. This TCR was sampled from a woman in her forties with acute COVID-19. The CDR3 nucleotides are TGTGCCAGTAGCGAGACTAGCGGAATCTCCTACGAGCAGTACTTC. It yields the protein CASSETSGISYEQYF.